This T cell receptor beta chain came from a study of T-cell reconstitution after alpha-beta-depleted transplantation in children. Library preparation (for TCRbeta) was performed with unique molecular identifiers. TCRdb reanalysed the PCR reads using MiXCR and keeps one entry per CDR3 protein. The data contain about 270,000 distinct CDR3 sequences, over 8% of them seen just once; the ten biggest clones take up 10%. The sequence came from a human donor who donated a stem cell graft to a child with SCID. The sample here was PBMCs from the stem cell graft donor, taken from the stem cell graft.

This chain's CDR3 is CASSPLAGGTQYF. In DNA, the CDR3 is TGTGCCAGCAGTCCCCTGGCTGGGGGGACCCAGTACTTC. The chain combines TRBV11-2 with TRBJ2-5; D assignment may be TRBD1 or TRBD2 (5 bases each). The CDR3 covers 13 residues. The germline V gene has CDR1 SGHAT and CDR2 FQNNGV. V gave up 6 bases and J gave up 7 bases, with 15 bases separating them.